The clone carrying this T cell receptor beta chain turned up a few times. Its specificity is unknown. The data are from a study of T-cell reconstitution after alpha-beta-depleted transplantation in children. Study-wide results and caveats: It was newly produced T cells that mostly accounted for T-cell counts and diversity one year after transplant. The high TCRbeta diversity at day 60 in some patients came from surviving recipient T cells and thymic progenitors. Several hundred expanded graft clones reportedly supplied alpha-beta T cells about two months after transplant.

CDR3 size: 16 residues. Deletions cut 0 bases from V and 3 bases from J, with 15 bases between. Germline V gene data show CDR1 as DFQATT and CDR2 as SNEGSKA (reference sequence). It was with unique molecular identifiers that the TCRbeta library was prepared. MiXCR, run by TCRdb on the PCR reads, gives a single entry per CDR3 protein. The table has approximately 520,000 distinct CDR3 sequences, about 10% seen once. The sequencing here drew on PBMCs, mostly from graft donor cells, taken 180 days after TCRalphabeta/CD19-depleted stem cell transplant. The chain employs TRBV20-1 and TRBJ2-1; TRBD1 might be the D (6 bases). The receptor's source is a female patient between 2 and 15 years old who had a stem cell transplant for aplastic anemia, so the T cells may come from the graft donor. The CDR3, as DNA: TGCAGTGCTAGAGACCCGGACAGCCCACACTACAATGAGCAGTTCTTC. Translation: CSARDPDSPHYNEQFF.